Below, one T cell receptor beta chain is given with its context. This sample is drawn from a study of control samples from healthy donors and cancer patients. Libraries were prepared by immunoSEQ multiplex PCR; TCRdb keeps only in-frame clonotypes and omits some of them. The sample includes tens of thousands of clones, about 90% of them seen just once. The specimen was blood. The receptor comes from a woman aged 45-59 years in good health.

CDR3 DNA: TGCGCCAGCAGCTCCAGGGGTCCCACCTACGAGCAGTACTTC. Residues: CASSSRGPTYEQYF. The V gene is TRBV5-1, the J gene TRBJ2-7; D may be TRBD1 (6 bases). Trimming took off 3 bases at V and 2 bases at J, with 12 bases between the two ends. This CDR3 region has 14 residues. CDR1 is SGHRS and CDR2 is YFSETQ in the germline V gene.